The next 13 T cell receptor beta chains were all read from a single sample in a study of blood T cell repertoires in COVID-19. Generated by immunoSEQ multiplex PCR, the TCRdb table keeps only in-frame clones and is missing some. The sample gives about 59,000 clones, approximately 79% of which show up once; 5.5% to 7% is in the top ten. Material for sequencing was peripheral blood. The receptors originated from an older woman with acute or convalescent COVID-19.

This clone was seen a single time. The CDR3 loop reads CASSSQETQYF. The CDR3 nucleotides are TGTGCCAGCAGTTCACAAGAGACCCAGTACTTC. The genes are TRBV3-1 (or the pseudogene TRBV3-2) and TRBJ2-5; no reliable D call. Germline assignment: CDR1 LGHDT and CDR2 YNNKEL (reference sequence). The V end was cut by 6 bases, the J end by 2 bases, with 4 bases between. This CDR3 is 11 amino acids long.

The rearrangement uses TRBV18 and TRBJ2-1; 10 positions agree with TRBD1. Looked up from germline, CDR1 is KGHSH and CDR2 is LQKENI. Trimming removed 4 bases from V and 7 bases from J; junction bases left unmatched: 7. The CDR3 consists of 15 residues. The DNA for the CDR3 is TGTGCCAGCTCACGGAATACGGGACAGGGGAATGAGCAGTTCTTC. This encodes CASSRNTGQGNEQFF.

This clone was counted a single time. CDR3 nucleotide sequence: TGTGCCAGCAGCACCCCGGGGGGCGACACCGGGGAGCTGTTTTTT. This sequence encodes CASSTPGGDTGELFF. The rearrangement uses TRBV7-9 and TRBJ2-2; weak D call: TRBD2 (7 bases). This CDR3 spans 15 amino acids. Germline loops: CDR1 SEHNR, CDR2 FQNEAQ (reference sequence). Trimming left V 5 bases short and J 3 bases short, with 13 bases between.

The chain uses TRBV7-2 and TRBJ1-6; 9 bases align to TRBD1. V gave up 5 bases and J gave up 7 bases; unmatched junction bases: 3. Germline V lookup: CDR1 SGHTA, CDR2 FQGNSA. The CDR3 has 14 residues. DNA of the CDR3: TGTGCCAGCAGCCCAGGACAGGGGAATTCACCCCTCCACTTT. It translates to CASSPGQGNSPLHF.

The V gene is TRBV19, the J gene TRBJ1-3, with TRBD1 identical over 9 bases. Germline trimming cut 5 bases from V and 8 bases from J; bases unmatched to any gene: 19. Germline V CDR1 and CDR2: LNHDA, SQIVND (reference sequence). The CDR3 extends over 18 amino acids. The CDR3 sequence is CASSDRDRVPWGIDTIYF. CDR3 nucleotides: TGTGCCAGTAGTGACCGGGACAGGGTCCCTTGGGGGATCGACACCATATATTTT.

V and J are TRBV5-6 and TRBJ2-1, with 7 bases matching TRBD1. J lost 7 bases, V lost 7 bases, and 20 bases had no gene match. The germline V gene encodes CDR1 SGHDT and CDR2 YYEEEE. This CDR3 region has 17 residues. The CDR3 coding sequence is TGTGCCAGCGGAGAAACAGGGGTGGCACTTGCTAAGAATGAGCAGTTCTTC. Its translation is CASGETGVALAKNEQFF.

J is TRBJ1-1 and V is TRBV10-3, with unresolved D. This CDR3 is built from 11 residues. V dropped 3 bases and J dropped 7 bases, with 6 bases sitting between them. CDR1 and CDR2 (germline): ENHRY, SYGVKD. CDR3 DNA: TGTGCCATCAGTGAAACAGATGAAGCTTTCTTT. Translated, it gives CAISETDEAFF.

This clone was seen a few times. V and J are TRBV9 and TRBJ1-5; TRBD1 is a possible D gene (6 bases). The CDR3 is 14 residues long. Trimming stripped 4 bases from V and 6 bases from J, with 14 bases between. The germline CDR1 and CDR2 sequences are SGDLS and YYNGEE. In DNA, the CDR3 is TGTGCCAGCAGCCATTCGGGGGGCTCTCAGCCCCAGCATTTT. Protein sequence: CASSHSGGSQPQHF.

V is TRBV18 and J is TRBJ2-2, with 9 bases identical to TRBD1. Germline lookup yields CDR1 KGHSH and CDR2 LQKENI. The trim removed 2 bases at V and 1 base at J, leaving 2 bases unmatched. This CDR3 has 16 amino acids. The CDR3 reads CASSPRGQGNTGELFF. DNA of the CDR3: TGTGCCAGCTCACCAAGGGGACAGGGGAACACCGGGGAGCTGTTTTTT.

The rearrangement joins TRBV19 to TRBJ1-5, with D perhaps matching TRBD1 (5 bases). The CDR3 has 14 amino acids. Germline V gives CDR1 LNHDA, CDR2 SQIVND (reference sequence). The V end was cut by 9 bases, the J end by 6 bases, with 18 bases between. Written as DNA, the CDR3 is TGTGCCAGCACCTTGAGGCAGGGTGGTCAGCCCCAGCATTTT. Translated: CASTLRQGGQPQHF.

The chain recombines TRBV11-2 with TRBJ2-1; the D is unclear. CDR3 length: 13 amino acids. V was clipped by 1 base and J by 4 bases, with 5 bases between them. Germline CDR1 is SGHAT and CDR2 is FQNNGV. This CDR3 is CASSLGEYNEQFF. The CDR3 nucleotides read TGTGCCAGCAGCTTAGGAGAGTACAATGAGCAGTTCTTC. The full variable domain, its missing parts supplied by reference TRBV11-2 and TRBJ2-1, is EAGVAQSPRYKIIEKRQSVAFWCNPISGHATLYWYQQILGQGPKLLIQFQNNGVVDDSQLPKDRFSAERLKGVDSTLKIQPAKLEDSAVYLCASSLGEYNEQFFGPGTRLTVL.

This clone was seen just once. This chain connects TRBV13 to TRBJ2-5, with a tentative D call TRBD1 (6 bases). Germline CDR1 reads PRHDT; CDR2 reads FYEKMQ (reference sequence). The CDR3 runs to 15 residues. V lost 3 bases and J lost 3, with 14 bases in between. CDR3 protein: CASSFRGWNEETQYF. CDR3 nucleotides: TGTGCCAGCAGCTTTAGGGGGTGGAACGAAGAGACCCAGTACTTC.

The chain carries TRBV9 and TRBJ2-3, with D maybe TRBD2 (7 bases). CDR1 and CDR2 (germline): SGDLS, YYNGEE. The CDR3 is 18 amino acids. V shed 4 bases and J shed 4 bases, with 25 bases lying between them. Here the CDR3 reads CASSHPRGAATPPDTQYF. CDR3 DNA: TGTGCCAGCAGCCACCCCCGGGGGGCAGCCACCCCCCCAGATACGCAGTATTTT.